The 30 T cell receptor beta chains below were found in one sample sequenced in a study of blood T cell repertoires in COVID-19 (dated by TCRdb to 2018 to 2020). Library preparation was by the immunoSEQ multiplex PCR assay. TCRdb retrieved this table from immuneACCESS and kept in-frame rearrangements only. Not all clones are present; in checked studies, unresolved V genes account for under half, and no reason is known for the remainder. The sample table contains a few hundred thousand clones; only one count was recorded for over 80% of them. Of the sample, 6.8% is held by the ten largest clones. Sequences were obtained from PBMCs or T cells enriched from blood (not recorded which). Receptors originate from a woman aged 40 to 55 who had recovered from COVID-19.

The rearrangement joins TRBV6-6 to TRBJ2-7; D may be TRBD2 (6 bases). V was cut by 5 bases and J by 6 bases, with 14 bases left in between. This CDR3 has 13 residues. Germline CDR1 MNHNY, CDR2 SVGAGI (reference sequence). CDR3 in amino acids: CASSPGRLGEQYF. For the CDR3, the DNA is TGTGCCAGCAGTCCGGGGAGGTTGGGCGAGCAGTACTTC.

The rearrangement joins TRBV7-8 to TRBJ2-1, with 8 bases matching TRBD2. The CDR3 runs to 15 residues. With 5 bases clipped from V and 0 bases from J, the junction kept 3 bases outside the gene matches. The germline V gene encodes CDR1 SGHVS and CDR2 FQNEAQ. The CDR3 here is CASSPTSGSYNEQFF. The CDR3 DNA is TGTGCCAGCAGCCCCACTAGCGGCTCCTACAATGAGCAGTTCTTC.

This clone has only one observation. This chain uses TRBV7-9 with TRBJ2-1, with a possible D match to TRBD1 (5 bases). V dropped 1 base and J dropped 5 bases, with 18 bases sitting between them. In germline, CDR1 is SEHNR, CDR2 FQNEAQ (reference sequence). The CDR3 sequence is 17 residues long. Here the CDR3 DNA reads TGTGCCAGCAGCTTAGTATGGGGCCTAGGCGTCCACAATGAGCAGTTCTTC. This codes for CASSLVWGLGVHNEQFF.

This clone was recorded once. This CDR3 is CASSDSLYNSPLHF. Here the CDR3 DNA reads TGTGCCAGCAGTGACTCACTCTATAATTCACCCCTCCACTTT. The chain couples TRBV6-4 to TRBJ1-6; D remains ambiguous. Germline values: CDR1 MRHNA, CDR2 SNTAGT. V was shortened by 0 bases and J by 3 bases, with 3 bases between the two germline ends. The CDR3 is 14 amino acids.

At least ten counts were recorded for this clone. The chain has TRBV2 and TRBJ1-1; 7 positions match TRBD1. Germline-derived CDR1 and CDR2 are SNHLY and FYNNEI. This CDR3 region has 15 residues. V gave up 3 bases and J gave up 6 bases; unmatched junction bases: 10. DNA for the CDR3: TGTGCCAGCAGTGACAGGGGGTATATCGCCCCTGAAGCTTTCTTT. This gives the protein CASSDRGYIAPEAFF.

The chain links TRBV28 to TRBJ2-7, with TRBD2 matching 7 bases. Germline V CDR1 and CDR2: MDHEN, SYDVKM. The V gene end was trimmed by 4 bases and the J gene end by 7 bases; junction bases not matched to a gene: 7. CDR3 length equals 13 residues. CDR3 DNA: TGTGCCAGCAGTTCGGGGGGAGGAGGTGAGCAGTACTTC. Its translation: CASSSGGGGEQYF. Based on the CDR3 plus reference TRBV28 and TRBJ2-7, the full variable domain is DVKVTQSSRYLVKRTGEKVFLECVQDMDHENMFWYRQDPGLGLRLIYFSYDVKMKEKGDIPEGYSVSREKKERFSLILESASTNQTSMYLCASSSGGGGEQYFGPGTRLTVT.

This clone has just a few counts. This chain connects TRBV10-1 to TRBJ2-2; 11 bases fit TRBD2. The J segment lost 7 bases and the V segment lost 3 bases, leaving 10 bases of the junction unmatched. Per the germline V gene, CDR1 is WNHNN and CDR2 is SYGVQD (reference sequence). The CDR3 consists of 17 residues. CDR3 nucleotide sequence: TGCGCCAGCAGTGATCCTAGCGGGAGGAATAATCACGGGGAGCTGTTTTTT. Protein sequence: CASSDPSGRNNHGELFF.

The genes are TRBV4-1 and TRBJ1-1; D remains unclear. The CDR3 runs 15 residues. Germline V gene data show CDR1 as MGHRA and CDR2 as YSYEKL. V lost 1 base to trimming and J lost 1 base, with 10 bases between them. The CDR3 DNA reads TGCGCCAGCAGCCAAGCCAAAGACAAGAACACTGAAGCTTTCTTT. Protein product: CASSQAKDKNTEAFF.

In this sample, this clone turned up a few times. The chain has TRBV6-5 and TRBJ1-4; TRBD1 is a possible D gene (5 bases). Germline CDR1 and CDR2: MNHEY and SVGAGI. The CDR3 extends over 14 amino acids. The germline V and J ends were trimmed by 6 bases and 7 bases, with 15 bases remaining between them. CDR3: CASRLRVQGEKLFF. CDR3 DNA: TGTGCCAGCAGACTCCGGGTGCAGGGTGAAAAACTGTTTTTT.

This clone was counted a single time. The chain has TRBV2 and TRBJ2-7, with unresolved D. The V and J ends lost 2 bases and 4 bases respectively, with 12 bases between them. CDR3 length equals 14 residues. The germline gives CDR1 SNHLY, CDR2 FYNNEI. The CDR3 sequence: CASSELGRSYEQYF. In DNA, the CDR3 is TGTGCCAGCAGTGAACTGGGCCGGTCTTACGAGCAGTACTTC.

This clone has just a few counts. The chain couples TRBV5-1 to TRBJ2-7, with D possibly TRBD2 on 6 matching bases. Trimming took off 0 bases at V and 0 bases at J, with 16 bases between the two ends. Germline lookup yields CDR1 SGHRS and CDR2 YFSETQ. The length of the CDR3 is 17 residues. CDR3 loop: CASSLGIADTNSYEQYF. DNA for the CDR3: TGCGCCAGCAGCTTGGGGATAGCGGACACGAACTCCTACGAGCAGTACTTC.

The chain has TRBV30 and TRBJ1-2, with 7 bases aligning to TRBD1. The germline V gene encodes CDR1 GTSNPN and CDR2 SVGIG (reference sequence). The CDR3 consists of 13 residues. With V trimmed by 6 bases and J by 1 base, 5 bases remained unmatched. The CDR3 here is CACLTGLNYGYTF. The CDR3 DNA reads TGTGCCTGCCTGACAGGGCTTAACTATGGCTACACCTTC.

The chain uses TRBV12-3 or TRBV12-4 and TRBJ1-6; D is unclear. Trimming left V 5 bases short and J 10 bases short, with 12 bases between. The CDR3 has 13 amino acids. DNA for the CDR3: TGTGCCAGCAGTCCCTCACCCGGGTCACCCCTCCACTTT. This translates into CASSPSPGSPLHF.

The chain couples TRBV6-1 to TRBJ2-3; TRBD2 aligns across 10 bases. Germline loops: CDR1 MNHNS, CDR2 SASEGT. V dropped 6 bases and J dropped 2; count of bases not matched to a gene: 5. The CDR3 extends over 15 amino acids. CDR3 bases: TGTGCCAGCAGCAGGACTAGCGGTTTCACAGATACGCAGTATTTT. Encoded protein: CASSRTSGFTDTQYF.

V and J are TRBV9 and TRBJ1-6, with a weak D call TRBD1 (5 bases). Trimming stripped 6 bases from V and 6 bases from J, with 13 bases between. CDR1 and CDR2 from the germline V gene are SGDLS and YYNGEE. This CDR3 contains 14 residues. Here the CDR3 reads CASNGGGRNSPLHF. The CDR3 DNA reads as TGTGCCAGCAACGGGGGAGGGCGTAATTCACCCCTCCACTTT. The full variable domain, in which reference TRBV9 and TRBJ1-6 provide the parts outside the CDR3, is DSGVTQTPKHLITATGQRVTLRCSPRSGDLSVYWYQQSLDQGLQFLIQYYNGEERAKGNILERFSAQQFPDLHSELNLSSLELGDSALYFCASNGGGRNSPLHFGNGTRLTVT.

This clone showed up just once. The J gene is TRBJ2-1, the V gene TRBV30; the match to TRBD1 covers 8 bases. The junction had 12 bases not matched to a gene; V was cut back by 6 bases and J by 8 bases. CDR3 size: 14 residues. Germline loops: CDR1 GTSNPN, CDR2 SVGIG (reference sequence). CDR3 region: CACPGTGSRDEQFF. CDR3 bases: TGTGCCTGCCCCGGGACAGGTAGCAGGGATGAGCAGTTCTTC. The full variable domain, completed using reference TRBV30 and TRBJ2-1, is SQTIHQWPATLVQPVGSPLSLECTVEGTSNPNLYWYRQAAGRGLQLLFYSVGIGQISSEVPQNLSASRPQDRQFILSSKKLLLSDSGFYLCACPGTGSRDEQFFGPGTRLTVL.

The J gene is TRBJ2-3, the V gene TRBV28; 9 bases line up with TRBD2. Unmatched junction bases numbered 10, after V lost 5 bases and J lost 1 base. Germline V gene sequence: CDR1 MDHEN, CDR2 SYDVKM. This CDR3 is 17 amino acids long. Here the CDR3 reads CASSPMLAGRGTDTQYF. CDR3 coding DNA: TGTGCCAGCAGTCCCATGCTAGCGGGGCGTGGCACAGATACGCAGTATTTT.

The chain couples TRBV30 to TRBJ1-2; 9 nucleotides line up with TRBD1. With 0 bases clipped from V and 6 bases from J, the junction kept 8 bases outside the gene matches. The CDR3 extends over 15 amino acids. CDR1 and CDR2 (germline): GTSNPN, SVGIG (reference sequence). CDR3 in DNA: TGTGCCTGGAGTGTACGATCCGGGACAGGGAATGGCTACACCTTC. Protein product: CAWSVRSGTGNGYTF.

The genes are TRBV5-8 and TRBJ2-4; D is ambiguous. The CDR3 runs to 13 residues. The V end was cut by 5 bases, the J end by 0 bases, with 6 bases between. The germline V gene encodes CDR1 SGHTS and CDR2 YDEGEE. The CDR3 bases are TGTGCCAGCAGTGAGTTAGCCAAAAACATTCAGTACTTC. This translates into CASSELAKNIQYF.

This clone appeared a single time. The gene calls are TRBV18 and TRBJ2-2, with a tentative D call TRBD1 (6 bases). Germline V gene sequence: CDR1 KGHSH, CDR2 LQKENI. V was cut by 6 bases and J by 0 bases, with 11 bases left in between. The CDR3 totals 15 residues. CDR3 sequence (DNA): TGTGCCAGCTCGCCGGACAGCGCGAACACCGGGGAGCTGTTTTTT. This gives the protein CASSPDSANTGELFF.

The genes are TRBV7-8 and TRBJ2-5; 15 bases line up with TRBD2. The junction had 7 bases not matched to a gene; V was cut back by 3 bases and J by 5 bases. Germline V gene data show CDR1 as SGHVS and CDR2 as FQNEAQ. The CDR3 totals 17 residues. CDR3 sequence: CASSFGLAGGPRETQYF. The CDR3 nucleotides read TGTGCCAGCAGCTTCGGACTAGCGGGAGGGCCGCGGGAGACCCAGTACTTC.

This sequence joins TRBV5-4 and TRBJ2-2, with 10 bases matching TRBD1. Germline assignment: CDR1 SGHNT and CDR2 YYREEE (reference sequence). J lost 5 bases, V lost 3 bases, and 7 bases had no gene match. There are 16 residues in the CDR3. The CDR3 loop reads CASSSKGQGRTGELFF. The CDR3 DNA sequence: TGTGCCAGCAGCTCGAAGGGACAGGGGAGAACCGGGGAGCTGTTTTTT.

There are a few counts of this clone. The V and J genes are TRBV18 and TRBJ1-3, with a weak D call TRBD1 (5 bases). The ends were cut back, 2 bases at V and 3 bases at J, with 8 bases in the middle. Germline values: CDR1 KGHSH, CDR2 LQKENI. The CDR3 sequence is 14 residues long. CDR3 in amino acids: CASSPSQGGNTIYF. CDR3 in DNA: TGTGCCAGCTCACCATCGCAGGGTGGAAACACCATATATTTT.

The V call is TRBV9, the J call TRBJ1-2; 8 nucleotides agree with TRBD1. With 0 bases clipped from V and 4 bases from J, the junction kept 11 bases outside the gene matches. Germline V gives CDR1 SGDLS, CDR2 YYNGEE. The CDR3 spans 17 residues. CDR3 protein: CASSVAIGTGLPYGYTF. The CDR3 coding sequence is TGTGCCAGCAGCGTAGCAATAGGGACAGGACTCCCCTATGGCTACACCTTC.

CDR3 in amino acids: CASSLQVAAIYF. In DNA, the CDR3 is TGTGCCAGCAGTTTGCAGGTTGCCGCCATATATTTT. The chain combines TRBV27 with TRBJ1-3, with D hard to call. The CDR3 covers 12 residues. The V end was cut by 3 bases, the J end by 11 bases, with 11 bases between. Per the germline V gene, CDR1 is MNHEY and CDR2 is SMNVEV (reference sequence).

DNA for the CDR3: TGTGCCAGCAGTTACCTGCGGAGGGCGGGAGGGCCCTACGAGCAGTACGTC. Translated: CASSYLRRAGGPYEQYV. V gene TRBV6-2 or TRBV6-3 combines with J gene TRBJ2-7; 9 nucleotides align to TRBD2. The trim removed 2 bases at V and 2 bases at J, leaving 10 bases unmatched. The CDR3 covers 17 residues. Germline V CDR1 and CDR2: MNHEY, SVGEGT.

This clone has only one observation. The V and J genes are TRBV18 and TRBJ1-5; 10 bases map to TRBD1. The V gene end was trimmed by 3 bases and the J gene end by 1 base; junction bases not matched to a gene: 3. Germline V CDR1 and CDR2: KGHSH, LQKENI. This CDR3 has 16 amino acids. This chain's CDR3 is CASSPGTGVSNQPQHF. CDR3 nucleotides: TGTGCCAGCTCACCGGGGACAGGGGTAAGCAATCAGCCCCAGCATTTT.

The V call is TRBV6-5, the J call TRBJ1-1, with D tentatively TRBD1 (5 bases). Trimming shortened V by 5 bases and J by 1 base, and 11 bases separated the two germline ends. The CDR3 sequence is 14 residues long. Germline-derived CDR1 and CDR2 are MNHEY and SVGAGI. The CDR3 region has the DNA TGTGCCAGCAGTCGGGACTTCCAGAACACTGAAGCTTTCTTT. It specifies CASSRDFQNTEAFF.

The J gene is TRBJ1-1, the V gene TRBV29-1, with D perhaps matching TRBD1 (6 bases). Trimming took off 4 bases at V and 4 bases at J, with 13 bases between the two ends. CDR1 SQVTM and CDR2 ANQGSEA come from the germline V gene. The CDR3 totals 13 residues. CDR3 sequence (DNA): TGCAGCGTTGGAGGGGGAAGGGGCACTGAAGCTTTCTTT. Protein product: CSVGGGRGTEAFF.

The chain uses TRBV28 and TRBJ2-1; 8 positions agree with TRBD1. The CDR3 has 13 amino acids. Germline V gene lookup returns CDR1 MDHEN and CDR2 SYDVKM. The J segment lost 7 bases and the V segment lost 5 bases, leaving 4 bases of the junction unmatched. This chain's CDR3 is CASSTDRGNEQFF. CDR3 DNA: TGTGCCAGCAGTACCGACAGGGGTAATGAGCAGTTCTTC.